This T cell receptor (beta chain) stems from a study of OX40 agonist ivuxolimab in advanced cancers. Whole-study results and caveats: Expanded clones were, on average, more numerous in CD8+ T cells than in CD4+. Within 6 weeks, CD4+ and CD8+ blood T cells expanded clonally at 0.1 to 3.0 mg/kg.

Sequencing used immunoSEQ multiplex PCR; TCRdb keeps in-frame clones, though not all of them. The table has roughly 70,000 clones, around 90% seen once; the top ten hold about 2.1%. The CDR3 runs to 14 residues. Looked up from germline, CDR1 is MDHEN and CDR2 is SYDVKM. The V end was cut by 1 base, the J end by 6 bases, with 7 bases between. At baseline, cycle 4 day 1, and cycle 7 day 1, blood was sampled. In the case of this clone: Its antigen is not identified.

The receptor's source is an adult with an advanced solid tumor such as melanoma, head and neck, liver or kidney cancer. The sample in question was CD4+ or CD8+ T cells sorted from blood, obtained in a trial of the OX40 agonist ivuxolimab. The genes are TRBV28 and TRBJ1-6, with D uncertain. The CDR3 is CASSLSQTNSPLHF. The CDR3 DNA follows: TGTGCCAGCAGTTTATCCCAGACTAATTCACCCCTCCACTTT.